This is a list of T cell receptor beta chains from one sample in a study of response to subunit inactivated influenza vaccine. Via MiXCR, TCRdb re-called the RT-PCR reads, giving one row per CDR3 protein. The sample shows about 500,000 distinct CDR3 sequences, 15% to 20% of them seen only once. This sample comprised CD4+ T cells sorted from PBMCs, obtained roughly 24 months after vaccination. The receptors were sampled from a man in his fifties or sixties who received an inactivated influenza vaccine. Both conserved end residues are part of each CDR3. The order of the fields is V gene, J gene, clone size, D gene, CDR3 DNA, CDR3 protein. The D gene is left open where the match is weak. Expanded clones are given a class, and other clones once, few, many or no size at all.

TRBV5-1	TRBJ2-7	-	-	TGCGCCAGCAGCCGACAGACAGGCCCCTACGAGCAGTACTTC	CASSRQTGPYEQYF
TRBV12-3/TRBV12-4	TRBJ1-6	many	-	TGTGCCAGCAGTTTATCCAACAGAAATAATTCACCCCTCCACTTT	CASSLSNRNNSPLHF
TRBV20-1	TRBJ2-7	-	TRBD2	TGCAGTGCTAGAGAAGGGCAGGGAGGGTACGAGCAGTACTTC	CSAREGQGGYEQYF
TRBV27	TRBJ2-7	-	-	TGTGCCAGCAGTTTACTGGGTCTCAGTTCTGGCGAGCAGTACTTC	CASSLLGLSSGEQYF
TRBV20-1	TRBJ2-4	-	TRBD2	TGCAGTGCTCCACACGCGGGAGATGTGGACAAAAACATTCAGTACTTC	CSAPHAGDVDKNIQYF
TRBV19	TRBJ1-5	-	-	TGTGCCAGTAGTATGTCCCGGGATCAGCCCCAGCATTTT	CASSMSRDQPQHF
TRBV10-3	TRBJ1-4	-	-	TGTGCCATCAGTGGCGGACAGACAACTAATGAAAAACTGTTTTTT	CAISGGQTTNEKLFF
TRBV6-2/TRBV6-3	TRBJ1-1	-	-	TGTGCCAGCAGTTACTCGAGTGGAACACCTGAAGCTTTCTTT	CASSYSSGTPEAFF
TRBV3-1	TRBJ1-5	many	-	TGTGCCAGCAGCCCCGCGCTAGGGGCCCAGCCCCAGCATTTT	CASSPALGAQPQHF
TRBV5-1	TRBJ2-1	few	TRBD2	TGCGCCAGCAGCTTGGCTAGCGGGGGGCCGGGGTACAATGAGCAGTTCTTC	CASSLASGGPGYNEQFF
TRBV6-5	TRBJ2-5	few	-	TGTGCCAGCAGTTCCCGGTCGAGGGAGACCCAGTACTTC	CASSSRSRETQYF
TRBV18	TRBJ2-1	many	-	TGTGCCAGCAGCCCCGGCAATGAGCAGTTCTTC	CASSPGNEQFF
TRBV28	TRBJ2-7	once	-	TGTGCCAGCAGTTTTGGACAGAACCACGAGCAGTACTTC	CASSFGQNHEQYF
TRBV20-1	TRBJ2-7	many	TRBD2	TGCAGTGCTAGGCGGGCGGGAGTTCGAACCTACGAGCAGTACTTC	CSARRAGVRTYEQYF
TRBV6-1	TRBJ1-1	-	-	TGTGCCAGCAGTGGCCCCAGCGGGACGCTGAACACTGAAGCTTTCTTT	CASSGPSGTLNTEAFF
TRBV20-1	TRBJ1-1	-	-	TGCAGTGCTAGAACGACAGAGAACACTGAAGCTTTCTTT	CSARTTENTEAFF
TRBV20-1	TRBJ1-5	-	TRBD1	TGCAGTGCTGGCGGGACAGGGGGGACCAATCAGCCCCAGCATTTT	CSAGGTGGTNQPQHF
TRBV3-1	TRBJ2-3	few	-	TGTGCCAGCAGCCAAGATCATGTAGATACGCAGTATTTT	CASSQDHVDTQYF
TRBV28	TRBJ2-1	-	TRBD1	TGTGCCAGCAGTACCGCCCGGGACAGGGGGACCAATGAGCAGTTCTTC	CASSTARDRGTNEQFF
TRBV5-6	TRBJ1-4	-	-	TGTGCCAGCAGCTGGGGTCCGGCCACAACTAATGAAAAACTGTTTTTT	CASSWGPATTNEKLFF
TRBV6-2/TRBV6-3	TRBJ2-2	few	-	TGTGCCAGCAGTTTTTCGGCAAAGCTGTTTTTT	CASSFSAKLFF
TRBV5-1	TRBJ1-2	-	-	TGCGCCAGCAGCACCGACAGTGCGGGTGGCTACACCTTC	CASSTDSAGGYTF
TRBV5-1	TRBJ2-2	few	-	TGCGCCAGCAGCCACGCCCGGAACACCGGGGAGCTGTTTTTT	CASSHARNTGELFF